The 25 T cell receptor beta chains presented below share a single source sample, sequenced in a study of T cell responses to AZD1222 COVID-19 vaccine. Libraries were prepared by immunoSEQ multiplex PCR; TCRdb keeps only in-frame clonotypes and omits some of them. The sample yields more than 95,000 clones, 75% to 90% seen once. Sequencing used peripheral blood, obtained 28 days after the second AZD1222 dose. The receptors were sampled from an adult who received the AZD1222 COVID-19 vaccine.

The chain employs TRBV4-2 and TRBJ1-3, with 7 nucleotides matching TRBD1. V shed 5 bases, J shed 3 bases, and the junction held 4 bases outside the gene matches. The CDR3 consists of 14 residues. The germline gives CDR1 LGHNA, CDR2 YNFKEQ. This CDR3 reads CASSYDRDGNTIYF. The CDR3 coding sequence is TGTGCCAGCAGCTACGACAGGGATGGAAACACCATATATTTT.

The chain is built from TRBV6-6 and TRBJ2-5; no definite D call. This CDR3 is built from 16 residues. CDR1 is MNHNY, CDR2 SVGAGI, per germline (reference sequence). V lost 0 bases to trimming and J lost 1 base, with 12 bases between them. The CDR3 is CASSYSMAGGQETQYF. The CDR3, as DNA: TGTGCCAGCAGTTACTCGATGGCCGGTGGCCAAGAGACCCAGTACTTC.

The V gene is TRBV5-8, the J gene TRBJ1-5; no definite D call. There are 16 residues in the CDR3. V was pared by 4 bases and J by 2 bases, with 16 bases between. Germline-derived CDR1 and CDR2 are SGHTS and YDEGEE. CDR3 residues: CASSGGTMWGNQPQHF. In DNA form, the CDR3 reads TGTGCCAGCAGCGGCGGTACGATGTGGGGCAATCAGCCCCAGCATTTT.

The chain joins TRBV19 to TRBJ1-2; maybe TRBD1 (6 bases). The germline CDR1 and CDR2 sequences are LNHDA and SQIVND (reference sequence). CDR3 size: 15 residues. V gave up 5 bases and J gave up 1 base, with 14 bases separating them. The CDR3 is CASSPLDSFNYGYTF. The CDR3, as DNA: TGTGCCAGTAGTCCCTTGGACAGCTTTAACTATGGCTACACCTTC.

This clone was seen just once. V is TRBV20-1 and J is TRBJ1-3; D is unclear. Trimming left V 6 bases short and J 3 bases short, with 6 bases between. There are 11 residues in the CDR3. Germline CDR1 DFQATT, CDR2 SNEGSKA (reference sequence). CDR3 nucleotide sequence: TGCAGTGCCAAAAATGGAAACACCATATATTTT. This gives the protein CSAKNGNTIYF.

Only one count was recorded for this clone. The V call is TRBV7-3, the J call TRBJ1-5; no clear D. The CDR3 covers 15 residues. Germline V gene sequence: CDR1 SGHTA, CDR2 FQGTGA. V was clipped by 5 bases and J by 5 bases, with 16 bases between them. CDR3 in amino acids: CASSPTGGSYQPQHF. The CDR3 DNA reads TGTGCCAGCAGCCCTACTGGTGGGAGTTATCAGCCCCAGCATTTT.

The rearrangement uses TRBV7-6 and TRBJ1-1; TRBD1 matches 10 bases. The V gene end was trimmed by 5 bases and the J gene end by 1 base; junction bases not matched to a gene: 4. Germline lookup yields CDR1 SGHVS and CDR2 FNYEAQ. The CDR3 totals 15 residues. In DNA, the CDR3 is TGTGCCAGCAGCGTGCGACAGGGGGCGAACACTGAAGCTTTCTTT. Amino acids: CASSVRQGANTEAFF.

DNA for the CDR3: TGCGCCAGCAGCTTGGGCGGGGGGGCCCCAGATACGCAGTATTTT. Its protein is CASSLGGGAPDTQYF. The rearrangement links TRBV5-1 to TRBJ2-3; 9 nucleotides match TRBD2. The J segment lost 4 bases and the V segment lost 0 bases, leaving 3 bases of the junction unmatched. CDR3 length: 15 residues. Germline CDR1 reads SGHRS; CDR2 reads YFSETQ. The full variable domain, in which reference TRBV5-1 and TRBJ2-3 provide the parts outside the CDR3, is KAGVTQTPRYLIKTRGQQVTLSCSPISGHRSVSWYQQTPGQGLQFLFEYFSETQRNKGNFPGRFSGRQFSNSRSEMNVSTLELGDSALYLCASSLGGGAPDTQYFGPGTRLTVL.

The rearrangement joins TRBV21-1 to TRBJ2-5; whether TRBD1, the table's D call, matches the DNA was not checked. TRBV21-1 is an annotated pseudogene. The CDR3 is 13 amino acids. CDR3 bases: TGTGCCAGCAGCAAGGGGCAGCAAGAGACCCAGTACTTC. Translated: CASSKGQQETQYF.

The chain joins TRBV9 to TRBJ2-7; 7 nucleotides agree with TRBD2. The trim removed 1 base at V and 7 bases at J, leaving 2 bases unmatched. Per germline, CDR1 SGDLS and CDR2 YYNGEE. There are 12 residues in the CDR3. This chain's CDR3 is CASSVWGGEQYF. CDR3 nucleotide sequence: TGTGCCAGCAGCGTATGGGGAGGGGAGCAGTACTTC.

The rearrangement uses TRBV7-8 and TRBJ2-3, with a weak D call TRBD2 (5 bases). The V gene lost 1 base and the J gene lost 6 bases, with 5 bases spanning the gap. Germline V gene sequence: CDR1 SGHVS, CDR2 FQNEAQ. The CDR3 runs 12 residues. The chain's CDR3 is CASSLERDTQYF. CDR3 bases: TGTGCCAGCAGCTTAGAGCGGGATACGCAGTATTTT. Full variable domain (outside the CDR3, taken from reference TRBV7-8 and TRBJ2-3): GAGVSQSPRYKVAKRGQDVALRCDPISGHVSLFWYQQALGQGPEFLTYFQNEAQLDKSGLPSDRFFAERPEGSVSTLKIQRTQQEDSAVYLCASSLERDTQYFGPGTRLTVL.

This clone has just one count. The chain links TRBV10-3 to TRBJ1-2; 7 nucleotides agree with TRBD1. The CDR3 totals 13 residues. Trimming at V came to 6 bases and at J to 2 bases, leaving 3 bases not matched to a gene. The germline CDR1 and CDR2 sequences are ENHRY and SYGVKD. CDR3 DNA: TGTGCCATCAGGGAGACAGGGAACTATGGCTACACCTTC. It translates to CAIRETGNYGYTF.

This rearrangement joins TRBV7-2 to TRBJ2-7, with D perhaps TRBD1 or TRBD2 (6 bases each). V lost 5 bases and J 2 bases, leaving 16 bases between the germline ends. Per the germline V gene, CDR1 is SGHTA and CDR2 is FQGNSA. This CDR3 is 15 amino acids long. CDR3 sequence (DNA): TGTGCCAGCAGCCCCGAAATCGGGGGCCCCTACGAGCAGTACTTC. Its protein product is CASSPEIGGPYEQYF.

V is TRBV24-1 and J is TRBJ2-7; a weak D match, TRBD1 (6 bases). The V gene lost 2 bases and the J gene lost 2 bases, with 12 bases spanning the gap. There are 15 residues in the CDR3. Germline CDR1 reads KGHDR; CDR2 reads SFDVKD. CDR3 sequence: CATSDSSQGTYEQYF. The CDR3 nucleotides read TGTGCCACCAGTGATTCTTCACAGGGTACCTACGAGCAGTACTTC.

This chain connects TRBV27 to TRBJ2-3; 9 bases line up with TRBD1. The CDR3 totals 13 residues. From germline, CDR1 is MNHEY and CDR2 SMNVEV (reference sequence). Trimming at V came to 6 bases and at J to 14 bases, leaving 12 bases not matched to a gene. The CDR3 DNA reads TGTGCCAGCAGGTACAGCCGGGACAGGGATACGTATTTT. As protein: CASRYSRDRDTYF.

The chain carries TRBV6-5 and TRBJ2-1; D unclear. CDR3 size: 15 residues. Germline V lookup: CDR1 MNHEY, CDR2 SVGAGI. Trimming stripped 5 bases from V and 5 bases from J, with 16 bases between. Here the CDR3 reads CASSQTWSVNNEQFF. Written as DNA, the CDR3 is TGTGCCAGCAGTCAGACTTGGTCCGTTAACAATGAGCAGTTCTTC.

This clone showed up just a few times. The J gene is TRBJ1-2, the V gene TRBV6-5, with a tentative D call TRBD1 (5 bases). Germline values: CDR1 MNHEY, CDR2 SVGAGI. The CDR3 runs 13 residues. Trimming removed 2 bases at V and 8 bases at J, with 12 bases between. In nucleotides, the CDR3 is TGTGCCAGCAGTTACGGCGGGGCCAGCGGCTACACCTTC. This codes for CASSYGGASGYTF.

This clone has more than one count but fewer than ten. The rearrangement uses TRBV5-1 and TRBJ1-1; D possibly corresponds to TRBD1 (5 bases). Germline-derived CDR1 and CDR2 are SGHRS and YFSETQ. V was pared by 2 bases and J by 5 bases, with 13 bases between. This CDR3 is built from 14 residues. The CDR3 is CASSFGGSRTEAFF. In DNA form, the CDR3 reads TGCGCCAGCAGCTTCGGGGGGAGTAGGACTGAAGCTTTCTTT.

This clone was recorded once. The chain has TRBV5-1 and TRBJ1-1; TRBD1 agrees at 7 bases. The germline gives CDR1 SGHRS, CDR2 YFSETQ. The CDR3 totals 13 residues. The junction had 7 bases not matched to a gene; V was cut back by 5 bases and J by 6 bases. The CDR3 bases are TGCGCCAGCAGGACAGGGAGGGCCGCTGAAGCTTTCTTT. It yields the protein CASRTGRAAEAFF. The full variable domain, its missing parts supplied by reference TRBV5-1 and TRBJ1-1, is KAGVTQTPRYLIKTRGQQVTLSCSPISGHRSVSWYQQTPGQGLQFLFEYFSETQRNKGNFPGRFSGRQFSNSRSEMNVSTLELGDSALYLCASRTGRAAEAFFGQGTRLTVV.

The chain employs TRBV3-1 (or the pseudogene TRBV3-2) and TRBJ2-3; 15 bases match TRBD2. J gave up 6 bases and V 1 base, and 5 bases lay outside the gene matches. The CDR3 sequence is 17 residues long. Germline assignment: CDR1 LGHDT and CDR2 YNNKEL (reference sequence). The CDR3 DNA reads as TGTGCCAGCAGCCAAGTTGCAGGACTAGCGGGGGGGGATACGCAGTATTTT. This encodes CASSQVAGLAGGDTQYF.

The rearrangement links TRBV7-9 to TRBJ1-6; tentative D call: TRBD1 (5 bases). V was trimmed by 5 bases and J by 4 bases, leaving 12 bases between them. Germline CDR1 reads SEHNR; CDR2 reads FQNEAQ (reference sequence). CDR3 length: 15 residues. Written as DNA, the CDR3 is TGTGCCAGCAGCCCGCTCGAGGGGTATAATTCACCCCTCCACTTT. Protein sequence: CASSPLEGYNSPLHF. Looking up the rest from reference TRBV7-9 and TRBJ1-6 gives the full variable domain: DTGVSQNPRHKITKRGQNVTFRCDPISEHNRLYWYRQTLGQGPEFLTYFQNEAQLEKSRLLSDRFSAERPKGSFSTLEIQRTEQGDSAMYLCASSPLEGYNSPLHFGNGTRLTVT.

The V gene is TRBV27, the J gene TRBJ1-1, with D possibly TRBD1 on 6 matching bases. The CDR3 consists of 14 residues. The germline gives CDR1 MNHEY, CDR2 SMNVEV (reference sequence). V was pared by 1 base and J by 11 bases, with 17 bases between. The CDR3 DNA reads TGTGCCAGCAGTTTATGGTCCCGTCAGGGGCGGGCTTTCTTT. Translated, it gives CASSLWSRQGRAFF.

This clone is a singleton in its sample. This rearrangement joins TRBV6-2 or TRBV6-3 to TRBJ1-5, with D unresolved. Trimming took 8 bases from V and 3 from J, leaving 17 bases between them. CDR3 length: 15 residues. Germline-derived CDR1 and CDR2 are MNHEY and SVGEGT. The CDR3 nucleotides are TGTGCCAGCGGCCCTGGGCCAGGCAACAATCAGCCCCAGCATTTT. Residues: CASGPGPGNNQPQHF.

The V call is TRBV27, the J call TRBJ1-6, with a tentative D call TRBD1 (6 bases). The CDR3 length is 13 residues. The V end lost 7 bases, the J end lost 4 bases, and 8 bases lay between the germline ends. The germline V gene encodes CDR1 MNHEY and CDR2 SMNVEV (reference sequence). The CDR3 loop reads CASTGQYNSPLHF. CDR3 sequence (DNA): TGTGCCAGCACTGGACAGTATAATTCACCCCTCCACTTT.

This sequence joins TRBV6-1 and TRBJ1-2, with D unresolved. Trimming shortened V by 3 bases and J by 4 bases, and 18 bases separated the two germline ends. Germline CDR1 and CDR2: MNHNS and SASEGT. The CDR3 runs 16 residues. The CDR3 region has the DNA TGTGCCAGCAGTGAGTGGTTGGCAGCGCTTACCTATGGCTACACCTTC. Residues: CASSEWLAALTYGYTF.